The 31 T cell receptor beta chains listed next were all sequenced from one sample in a study of cytomegalovirus exposure and HLA in healthy donors. The PCR employed 60 Vbeta primers together with 13 Jbeta primers. TCRdb keeps only in-frame clones here, not all; method: immunoSEQ multiplex PCR. The repertoire has about 180,000 clones, about 80% of them found once; the top ten carry 6% to 7.5%. The sequenced sample consisted of PBMCs. These receptors were taken from a man aged 30 to 45 in good health and CMV-seropositive.

The chain links TRBV6-5 to TRBJ2-1; maybe TRBD1 (5 bases). V lost 0 bases and J 7 bases, leaving 10 bases between the germline ends. Germline CDR1 MNHEY, CDR2 SVGAGI. The CDR3 covers 14 residues. CDR3 in DNA: TGTGCCAGCAGTTACTCAGGACATCGGAATGAGCAGTTCTTC. This sequence encodes CASSYSGHRNEQFF.

The J gene is TRBJ2-7, the V gene TRBV14, with 10 bases matching TRBD2. V gave up 1 base and J gave up 5 bases; unmatched junction bases: 11. Germline V gives CDR1 SGHDN, CDR2 FVKESK. CDR3 length equals 17 residues. The CDR3 DNA reads TGTGCCAGCAGCCAAGCCAGCGGGAGGGCCGTATACCACGAGCAGTACTTC. It is translated as CASSQASGRAVYHEQYF. The full variable domain, with the rest looked up from reference TRBV14 and TRBJ2-7, is EAGVTQFPSHSVIEKGQTVTLRCDPISGHDNLYWYRRVMGKEIKFLLHFVKESKQDESGMPNNRFLAERTGGTYSTLKVQPAELEDSGVYFCASSQASGRAVYHEQYFGPGTRLTVT.

The J gene is TRBJ2-7, the V gene TRBV5-1; unclear D gene. Germline CDR1 and CDR2: SGHRS and YFSETQ. The V end was cut by 4 bases, the J end by 0 bases, with 17 bases between. The CDR3 spans 16 residues. CDR3 nucleotides: TGCGCCAGCAGCCCCGAGGCTGGAAGGCCCTCCTACGAGCAGTACTTC. This codes for CASSPEAGRPSYEQYF.

This clone was seen a few times. V and J are TRBV5-1 and TRBJ2-1; 7 bases line up with TRBD2. The CDR3 is 14 residues long. Losses at the gene ends were 5 bases for V and 2 bases for J; bases not matched to a gene: 4. Per germline, CDR1 SGHRS and CDR2 YFSETQ. The CDR3 sequence: CASRWAGAYNEQFF. CDR3 DNA sequence: TGCGCCAGCAGATGGGCGGGGGCCTACAATGAGCAGTTCTTC. Full variable domain (missing parts from reference TRBV5-1 and TRBJ2-1): KAGVTQTPRYLIKTRGQQVTLSCSPISGHRSVSWYQQTPGQGLQFLFEYFSETQRNKGNFPGRFSGRQFSNSRSEMNVSTLELGDSALYLCASRWAGAYNEQFFGPGTRLTVL.

This chain uses TRBV4-1 with TRBJ2-3; D may be TRBD1 (5 bases). Germline assignment: CDR1 MGHRA and CDR2 YSYEKL. The CDR3 spans 15 residues. Trimming stripped 2 bases from V and 0 bases from J, with 9 bases between. CDR3 region: CASSQTTASTDTQYF. The CDR3 bases are TGCGCCAGCAGCCAAACGACAGCTAGCACAGATACGCAGTATTTT.

This clone was seen only a few times. V is TRBV6-5 and J is TRBJ1-2, with TRBD1 matching 10 bases. The length of the CDR3 is 15 residues. V shed 1 base and J 6 bases; nucleotides not matched to a gene: 5. Germline-derived CDR1 and CDR2 are MNHEY and SVGAGI. The CDR3 here is CASSYLTGTGDGYTF. The CDR3 DNA sequence: TGTGCCAGCAGTTACTTGACCGGGACAGGGGATGGCTACACCTTC.

The CDR3 bases are TGCGCCAGCAGCTTGCTCTCTAGCGGGGGGGCTTGGGAGACCCAGTACTTC. Amino acids: CASSLLSSGGAWETQYF. The chain links TRBV5-1 to TRBJ2-5; 12 nucleotides align to TRBD2. This CDR3 contains 17 residues. The ends lost 1 base at V and 5 bases at J; junction bases unmatched: 9. CDR1 is SGHRS, CDR2 YFSETQ, per germline.

The chain joins TRBV4-3 to TRBJ1-5; tentatively, D is TRBD1 (6 bases). Germline CDR1 reads LGHNA; CDR2 reads YSLEER. The CDR3 consists of 13 residues. V was pared by 4 bases and J by 6 bases, with 10 bases between. The CDR3: CASSRGGGQPQHF. DNA of the CDR3: TGCGCCAGCAGCCGTGGGGGCGGTCAGCCCCAGCATTTT.

This sequence joins TRBV4-2 and TRBJ2-1; 7 bases agree with TRBD2. Germline CDR1 and CDR2: LGHNA and YNFKEQ. CDR3 size: 15 residues. The ends lost 6 bases at V and 5 bases at J; junction bases unmatched: 10. CDR3 protein: CASRSEASGHNEQFF. In DNA form, the CDR3 reads TGTGCCAGCAGGTCAGAGGCTAGCGGTCACAATGAGCAGTTCTTC.

This rearrangement joins TRBV5-4 to TRBJ2-7; TRBD2 is a possible D gene (6 bases). V gave up 0 bases and J gave up 3 bases, with 13 bases separating them. In germline, CDR1 is SGHNT, CDR2 YYREEE (reference sequence). The CDR3 has 15 residues. The CDR3 spells CASSLGAATSYEQYF. As DNA, the CDR3 is TGTGCCAGCAGCTTGGGGGCAGCGACTAGCTACGAGCAGTACTTC.

The genes are TRBV19 and TRBJ1-2; possibly TRBD1 for D (6 bases). The germline gives CDR1 LNHDA, CDR2 SQIVND (reference sequence). This CDR3 spans 14 amino acids. V was pared by 7 bases and J by 7 bases, with 19 bases between. Here the CDR3 DNA reads TGTGCCAGTAACCCCCGGGACATGGTCCGTGGCTACACCTTC. Translated: CASNPRDMVRGYTF.

This clone appeared a single time. The genes are TRBV6-5 and TRBJ1-1; D is possibly TRBD1 (6 bases). The CDR3 extends over 14 amino acids. Trimming left V 4 bases short and J 4 bases short, with 13 bases between. Germline CDR1 reads MNHEY; CDR2 reads SVGAGI. The CDR3 region has the DNA TGTGCCAGCAGTTTGGGGGCGGGTAGCACTGAAGCTTTCTTT. This translates into CASSLGAGSTEAFF.

J is TRBJ1-2 and V is TRBV5-6; the D gene is possibly TRBD1 (6 bases). The CDR3 consists of 14 residues. Germline V CDR1 and CDR2: SGHDT, YYEEEE. V was cut by 4 bases and J by 4 bases, with 14 bases left in between. The CDR3 nucleotides are TGTGCCAGCAGCCCAACAGGGTTCGGCTATGGCTACACCTTC. This encodes CASSPTGFGYGYTF.

The sample holds a few counts of this clone. This chain links TRBV6-1 with TRBJ2-7; TRBD2 agrees at 7 bases. The germline CDR1 and CDR2 sequences are MNHNS and SASEGT. The V segment lost 8 bases and the J segment 0 bases; nucleotides outside the gene matches: 7. The CDR3 is 14 residues long. DNA of the CDR3: TGTGCCAGCTTCTCGGGACTATTCTCCTACGAGCAGTACTTC. Translating it yields CASFSGLFSYEQYF.

The V call is TRBV11-2, the J call TRBJ2-7; D is possibly TRBD1 (6 bases). With 1 base removed from V and 4 bases from J, the gap between germline ends came to 8 bases. CDR3 length: 13 amino acids. Germline V CDR1 and CDR2: SGHAT, FQNNGV. Written as DNA, the CDR3 is TGTGCCAGCAGCTTAGGACAGGAATACGAGCAGTACTTC. The encoded protein is CASSLGQEYEQYF. The complete variable domain, with remaining parts taken from reference TRBV11-2 and TRBJ2-7, reads EAGVAQSPRYKIIEKRQSVAFWCNPISGHATLYWYQQILGQGPKLLIQFQNNGVVDDSQLPKDRFSAERLKGVDSTLKIQPAKLEDSAVYLCASSLGQEYEQYFGPGTRLTVT.

CDR3 in DNA: TGTGCCAGCAGTTCCCCGGGGACGAACACCGGGGAGCTGTTTTTT. As protein: CASSSPGTNTGELFF. The chain links TRBV5-6 to TRBJ2-2; possible D gene TRBD2, 5 bases. V gave up 5 bases and J gave up 0 bases, with 11 bases separating them. The CDR3 spans 15 residues. Germline CDR1 and CDR2: SGHDT and YYEEEE.

This rearrangement joins TRBV7-3 to TRBJ2-3; possible D gene TRBD2, 6 bases. CDR3 length: 17 residues. V lost 5 bases, J lost 4 bases, and 22 bases lay in between. The germline V gene encodes CDR1 SGHTA and CDR2 FQGTGA. DNA for the CDR3: TGTGCCAGCAGCGGGAATAATGGAGGGAGTAGCGCAGATACGCAGTATTTT. It specifies CASSGNNGGSSADTQYF.

The J gene is TRBJ2-1, the V gene TRBV15; the D is unclear. With 5 bases removed from V and 0 bases from J, the gap between germline ends came to 14 bases. Germline values: CDR1 LNHNV, CDR2 YYDKDF (reference sequence). The CDR3 has 16 residues. CDR3 sequence reads: CATSEGAANSYNEQFF. Written as DNA, the CDR3 is TGTGCCACCAGCGAAGGCGCGGCAAACTCCTACAATGAGCAGTTCTTC.

Details on this clone: Mismatch with germline at one junction end may stem from a read error. The J gene is TRBJ1-2, the V gene TRBV7-9, with 7 nucleotides matching TRBD1. Germline V CDR1 and CDR2: SEHNR, FQNEAQ (reference sequence). The CDR3 is 15 residues long. The DNA for the CDR3 is TGTTCCAGCAGCCTTGACAGGGTGGTCCCCTATGGCTACACCTTC. As protein: CSSSLDRVVPYGYTF.

The chain uses TRBV4-3 and TRBJ1-2; possible D gene TRBD1, 6 bases. Between the trimmed V and J ends, which lost 5 bases and 6 bases, there was a span of 13 bases. CDR1 LGHNA and CDR2 YSLEER come from the germline V gene. This CDR3 region has 13 residues. The CDR3 reads CASSSTGKDGYTF. As DNA, the CDR3 is TGCGCCAGCAGCTCTACAGGGAAAGATGGCTACACCTTC.

The V call is TRBV11-3, the J call TRBJ1-1, with D unclear. The CDR3 loop spans 14 amino acids. CDR1 SGHNT and CDR2 YENEEA come from the germline V gene. V lost 5 bases, J lost 1 base, and 11 bases lay in between. CDR3 DNA sequence: TGTGCCAGCAGCGGCAGGCAGTCGAACACTGAAGCTTTCTTT. Amino acids: CASSGRQSNTEAFF.

The chain employs TRBV5-1 and TRBJ2-5; 9 positions match TRBD1. The J call may be faulty, since TRBJ2-7 better matches the DNA end. Germline-derived CDR1 and CDR2 are SGHRS and YFSETQ. CDR3 size: 15 residues. Here the CDR3 reads CASSRPGQGVYEQYF. CDR3 DNA: TGCGCCAGCAGTCGTCCGGGACAGGGTGTCTACGAGCAGTACTTC.

This clone was seen only once. The J gene is TRBJ1-1, the V gene TRBV30; D is ambiguous. This CDR3 has 12 amino acids. Germline V gene lookup returns CDR1 GTSNPN and CDR2 SVGIG (reference sequence). V shed 2 bases and J shed 0 bases, with 4 bases lying between them. CDR3 sequence (DNA): TGTGCCTGGAGTCCGGTGAACACTGAAGCTTTCTTT. Its translation: CAWSPVNTEAFF.

The chain combines TRBV10-2 with TRBJ1-4, with D possibly matching TRBD1 (6 bases). This CDR3 spans 18 amino acids. Germline V lookup: CDR1 WSHSY, CDR2 SAAADI. V lost 3 bases, J lost 3 bases, and 20 bases lay in between. Here the CDR3 reads CASSDPRREGGPNEKLFF. DNA of the CDR3: TGCGCCAGCAGTGACCCGCGAAGGGAAGGGGGTCCTAATGAAAAACTGTTTTTT.

The rearrangement uses TRBV5-1 and TRBJ1-1; maybe TRBD1 (6 bases). CDR1 is SGHRS and CDR2 is YFSETQ in the germline V gene. V lost 4 bases, J lost 4 bases, and 17 bases lay in between. The CDR3 runs 15 residues. CDR3 protein: CASSPTPGEGTEAFF. CDR3 sequence (DNA): TGCGCCAGCAGCCCAACTCCAGGGGAGGGCACTGAAGCTTTCTTT.

CDR3 in DNA: TGTGCCAGCAGCCAACGCTTCACAGGTCTAGGCTACACCTTC. Translation gives CASSQRFTGLGYTF. The chain recombines TRBV14 with TRBJ1-2, with D possibly TRBD1 on 5 matching bases. CDR1 and CDR2 from the germline V gene are SGHDN and FVKESK. CDR3 size: 14 residues. V was shortened by 2 bases and J by 8 bases, with 15 bases between the two germline ends.

The chain joins TRBV6-5 to TRBJ2-7; TRBD2 agrees at 11 bases. The germline V gene has CDR1 MNHEY and CDR2 SVGAGI. CDR3 length equals 15 residues. The V and J ends lost 5 bases and 6 bases, in that order; junction bases with no gene match: 9. The CDR3 DNA reads as TGTGCCAGCAGTCCCTTAGCGGGGGGGGCCTCCGAGCAGTACTTC. Residues: CASSPLAGGASEQYF.

The CDR3 coding sequence is TGTGCCAGCAGCTTGTGGCCGCGCGGCTATGGCTACACCTTC. Its translation: CASSLWPRGYGYTF. V and J are TRBV5-6 and TRBJ1-2, with D unclear. V dropped 1 base and J dropped 4 bases, with 11 bases sitting between them. This CDR3 is 14 amino acids long. Looked up from germline, CDR1 is SGHDT and CDR2 is YYEEEE.

The chain employs TRBV5-1 and TRBJ2-7, with D possibly being TRBD2 (5 bases). The CDR3 length is 14 residues. The V gene lost 2 bases and the J gene lost 2 bases, with 11 bases spanning the gap. Germline CDR1 and CDR2: SGHRS and YFSETQ. In DNA, the CDR3 is TGCGCCAGCAGCTTTACAGCGGCGACCTACGAGCAGTACTTC. Amino acid sequence: CASSFTAATYEQYF.

This rearrangement joins TRBV27 to TRBJ1-5; D is undetermined. The CDR3 sequence is 15 residues long. V was shortened by 6 bases and J by 5 bases, with 17 bases between the two germline ends. Germline assignment: CDR1 MNHEY and CDR2 SMNVEV (reference sequence). CDR3: CASRPSGYPDQPQHF. CDR3 coding DNA: TGTGCCAGCAGGCCATCGGGGTATCCGGATCAGCCCCAGCATTTT.

The chain has TRBV27 and TRBJ2-3; D gene uncertain. V gave up 0 bases and J gave up 5 bases, with 6 bases separating them. Germline V gene data show CDR1 as MNHEY and CDR2 as SMNVEV (reference sequence). There are 13 residues in the CDR3. This CDR3 reads CASSLSRLDTQYF. DNA of the CDR3: TGTGCCAGCAGTTTATCCAGGTTAGATACGCAGTATTTT.